This T cell receptor (beta chain) was observed in a study of T cells in Graves' hyperthyroidism and ophthalmopathy (dated by TCRdb to the late 2010s). Regarding the complete study: Peripheral blood samples were taken at initial diagnosis, before any treatment was given. After blood sampling, hyperthyroidism patients were treated with methimazole at a starting dose of 30 mg daily, and ophthalmopathy patients were treated with high-dose intravenous methylprednisolone. TCR V-J signatures able to tell the groups apart were searched for in a discovery cohort of 90 to 100 patients, of whom roughly 42 had Graves' ophthalmopathy and some 60 had stable Graves' hyperthyroidism. Whether ophthalmopathy could be predicted prospectively was tested in an independent validation cohort made up of under 20 hyperthyroidism patients plus 17 patients who later progressed to ophthalmopathy. In more than 5 Graves' hyperthyroidism patients, the study also compared T-cell repertoires from thyroid tissue with T-cell repertoires from blood. For training and testing, the 80 to 100 patients in the discovery cohort were randomly divided in a 7:3 ratio. The paper describes TCR Vbeta CDR3 sequencing of more than 120 peripheral blood samples, made up of about 41 ophthalmopathy patients, some 76 hyperthyroidism patients and some 17 progressor patients.

The TCR beta CDR3 regions were amplified from RNA transcripts. A first-round RT-PCR of the TCR CDR3 used the HTBI primer set with the Qiagen OneStep RT-PCR kit. Libraries were constructed in a second round of multiplex PCR, after which size selection and purification were carried out. Libraries were sequenced paired-end with 100 bp reads on an Illumina HiSeq2000. On the study's bioinformatics: SOAPnuke was used to process the raw data, removing reads that contained adapters or uncalled bases, had a mean Phred below 15, or lacked an exact match to the constant primer or identifier. High-quality paired reads were merged using COPE v1.2.5, and each unique nucleotide sequence was defined as a clonotype. Clonotypes were aligned to IMGT TRBV, TRBD and TRBJ reference segments using MiTCR v1.1. The analysis included only V-J combinations with a frequency above 0.0001, which together covered approximately 99% of the repertoires. The TCS score was defined as the ratio of F50 (clonal expansion) to E x V (chaos), calculated using BLOSUM62-based TCRdist between CDR3 peptides within each V-J. Welch's t-statistics and random forest reduced roughly 530 V-J features to 10 to 15, which were used in a naive Bayes classifier (R e1071). The public sequencing data were trimmed at Q25 with fastp and processed into clonotypes with MiXCR by TCRdb, which kept only in-frame beta chains. Here each entry gathers all rows of one CDR3 protein and keeps the most common genes and DNA. The V and J calls come from TCRdb's annotation, not from the publication. The sample table contains nearly 600,000 distinct CDR3 sequences; only one count was recorded for over 12% of them. The biggest ten clones account for about 7% of the sample.

Overall study results and their limits: In validation, progression to ophthalmopathy was predicted by the model with 70% to 71% sensitivity and 72% to 85% specificity, a median of 6.5 months before onset. Sample size was not statistically predetermined, and investigators were not blinded to group allocation. Blood samples also contained most of the expanded thyroid clonotypes (frequency above 0.001), which suggests that blood repertoires may reflect thyroid immune responses. A 13 V-J signature model separated ophthalmopathy from stable hyperthyroidism, with about 90% sensitivity and roughly 82% specificity in cross-validation and 80%/75% in testing.

In this sample, this clonotype turned up a few times. The clone's antigen remains unknown. No base quality values were provided; no much bigger clone lies one nucleotide off. Ophthalmopathy patients had moderately to severely active disease, with a Clinical Activity Score of 3 or more, a NOSPECS grade of 4 or more, and a disease duration of less than 3 months. Exclusion was applied to patients with uncontrolled infections, other autoimmune diseases, pregnancy or lactation. Diagnoses were established on the basis of clinical symptoms, serum thyroxine and TRAb, thyroid ultrasound, and orbital computed tomography. Ficoll-Paque density gradient centrifugation was used to isolate PBMCs from approximately 11 ml of fresh peripheral blood. Total RNA was extracted using Trizol reagent, and RNA quality was assessed on an Agilent 2100 Bioanalyzer. The CDR3 measures 15 amino acids from cysteine to phenylalanine. Only the CDR3 region is kept as DNA, spanning 45 bases read in frame from base 1. Sequences MGHRA (CDR1) and YSYEKL (CDR2) are obtained from the germline V gene. V lost 1 base and J lost 0 bases; the stretch between them is 9 bases long.

This sequence uses TRBV4-1 and TRBJ1-2; the D gene cannot be named for sure. This receptor was obtained from a woman aged 18-35 years with Graves' ophthalmopathy. Sequencing was carried out using blood. In nucleotide form, the sequence is TGCGCCAGCAGCCAAGTGTTGGCATCTAACTATGGCTACACCTTC. Translated, it gives CASSQVLASNYGYTF.